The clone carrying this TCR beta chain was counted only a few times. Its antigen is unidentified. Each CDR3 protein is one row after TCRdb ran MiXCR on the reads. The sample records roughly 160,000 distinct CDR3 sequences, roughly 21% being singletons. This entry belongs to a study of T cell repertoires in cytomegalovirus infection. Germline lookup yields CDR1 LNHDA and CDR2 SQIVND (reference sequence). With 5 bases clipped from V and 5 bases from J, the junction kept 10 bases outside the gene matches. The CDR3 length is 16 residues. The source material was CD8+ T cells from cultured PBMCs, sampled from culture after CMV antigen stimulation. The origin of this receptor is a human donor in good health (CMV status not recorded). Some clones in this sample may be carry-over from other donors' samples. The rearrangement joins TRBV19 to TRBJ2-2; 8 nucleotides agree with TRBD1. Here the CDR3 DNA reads TGTGCCAGTAGTCCAAGTGGACAGGGATTGACCGGGGAGCTGTTTTTT. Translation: CASSPSGQGLTGELFF.